The T cell receptor beta chain under discussion was sequenced for a study of T cells in Graves' hyperthyroidism and ophthalmopathy. RNA transcripts yielded amplified TCR beta CDR3 regions. The primer set for the first-round RT-PCR of the TCR CDR3 was HTBI. TCRdb reprocessed the multiplex PCR reads with MiXCR, giving one entry per CDR3 protein. This table holds around 350,000 distinct CDR3 sequences, nearly 15% found once. V dropped 0 bases and J dropped 4 bases, with 15 bases sitting between them. Germline V gives CDR1 SGHTA, CDR2 FQGNSA. CDR3 size: 17 residues. This clonotype was sampled from a woman aged 55-70 years with Graves' ophthalmopathy. This sequence joins TRBV7-2 and TRBJ2-2, with D perhaps being TRBD1 or TRBD2 (5 bases each). The sequenced sample consisted of blood. The CDR3 DNA reads as TGTGCCAGCAGCTTAGCGGGACGGGGCATGGCCACCGGGGAGCTGTTTTTT. Residues: CASSLAGRGMATGELFF. Based on the CDR3 plus reference TRBV7-2 and TRBJ2-2, the full variable domain is GAGVSQSPSNKVTEKGKDVELRCDPISGHTALYWYRQSLGQGLEFLIYFQGNSAPDKSGLPSDRFSAERTGGSVSTLTIQRTQQEDSAVYLCASSLAGRGMATGELFFGEGSRLTVL.